The T cell receptor (beta chain) described here comes from a study of shared clonotypes between healthy human individuals. Remarks on this clone: What it recognizes is unknown.

Per germline, CDR1 SGHTA and CDR2 FQGNSA. There are 14 residues in the CDR3. V lost 3 bases and J 7 bases, leaving 12 bases between the germline ends. Findings and caveats of the study: Researchers sampled only blood; tissue repertoires likely differ. A few donors held about 5% of naive CD4 clonotypes in common.

The method was immunoSEQ multiplex PCR; TCRdb's version includes in-frame clones alone and lacks a portion of them. Of about 2.3 million clones in the sample, 85% to 95% were seen once. This receptor was taken from a man aged 18 to 30 in good health. Some clones in this sample may be carry-over from other donors' samples. The sequenced sample consisted of naive CD4+ T cells from PBMCs. Regarding subset: CD45RA+ positively selected. This sequence joins TRBV7-2 and TRBJ2-2; a weak D match, TRBD2 (5 bases). In nucleotides, the CDR3 is TGTGCCAGCAGCTTCACTAGTGGTCACGGGGAGCTGTTTTTT. Residues: CASSFTSGHGELFF.